The 29 T cell receptor beta chains reported below all come from one sample, sequenced in a study of T cells in Graves' hyperthyroidism and ophthalmopathy. Regions amplified from RNA transcripts were the TCR beta CDR3 regions. Primed by the HTBI set, a first-round RT-PCR was run on the TCR CDR3. TCRdb re-derived calls from the multiplex PCR reads in MiXCR, one entry per CDR3 protein. The sample shows a few hundred thousand distinct CDR3 sequences, approximately 14% of them seen only once. The specimen sequenced was blood. All receptors come from a woman under 40 with Graves' hyperthyroidism.

CDR3 in amino acids: CSVEFGWEGYNEQFF. CDR3 in DNA: TGCAGCGTTGAATTTGGGTGGGAGGGCTACAATGAGCAGTTCTTC. The chain carries TRBV29-1 and TRBJ2-1, with 7 bases identical to TRBD2. CDR3 length: 15 amino acids. In germline, CDR1 is SQVTM, CDR2 ANQGSEA. V was clipped by 2 bases and J by 3 bases; unmatched bases: 7.

This clonotype has ten or more counts. The V and J genes are TRBV30 and TRBJ2-3, with a possible D match to TRBD1 (6 bases). The CDR3 has 17 amino acids. V was trimmed by 5 bases and J by 6 bases, leaving 27 bases between them. CDR1 is GTSNPN and CDR2 is SVGIG in the germline V gene (reference sequence). CDR3: CAWQTPGADYYRDTQYF. In DNA, the CDR3 is TGTGCCTGGCAAACCCCAGGGGCCGACTATTATCGGGATACGCAGTATTTT.

This clonotype was counted between two and nine times. The chain carries TRBV18 and TRBJ1-1; the D gene is possibly TRBD1 (5 bases). The V and J ends lost 4 bases and 1 base respectively, with 16 bases between them. Germline CDR1 reads KGHSH; CDR2 reads LQKENI. CDR3 size: 16 residues. The CDR3 DNA sequence: TGTGCCAGCTCACGGGATCAGGGTTTTGGGAACACTGAAGCTTTCTTT. This sequence encodes CASSRDQGFGNTEAFF.

This clonotype was seen more than once but under ten times. V is TRBV2 and J is TRBJ1-6, with a weak D call TRBD1 (5 bases). The CDR3 loop spans 16 amino acids. Per the germline V gene, CDR1 is SNHLY and CDR2 is FYNNEI. Trimming removed 6 bases at V and 6 bases at J, with 18 bases between. The CDR3 nucleotides are TGTGCCAGCAGCGACCACAAACCTGGGGCTAATTCACCCCTCCACTTT. Protein sequence: CASSDHKPGANSPLHF.

There are a few counts of this clonotype. This chain links TRBV7-2 with TRBJ1-5; D call uncertain. The CDR3 runs to 14 residues. CDR1 and CDR2 (germline): SGHTA, FQGNSA. V dropped 5 bases and J dropped 4 bases, with 12 bases sitting between them. The CDR3 nucleotides read TGTGCCAGCAGCCTTGACTTTTTGAATCAGCCCCAGCATTTT. Protein: CASSLDFLNQPQHF. Full variable domain (rest looked up from reference TRBV7-2 and TRBJ1-5): GAGVSQSPSNKVTEKGKDVELRCDPISGHTALYWYRQSLGQGLEFLIYFQGNSAPDKSGLPSDRFSAERTGGSVSTLTIQRTQQEDSAVYLCASSLDFLNQPQHFGDGTRLSIL.

The chain carries TRBV6-1 and TRBJ1-6; possible D gene TRBD1, 6 bases. Germline V gene data show CDR1 as MNHNS and CDR2 as SASEGT. CDR3 length: 15 amino acids. Trimming removed 6 bases from V and 5 bases from J, with 14 bases in between. The CDR3 nucleotides are TGTGCCAGCAGATCGACAGGCCAGAATAATTCACCCCTCCACTTT. It yields the protein CASRSTGQNNSPLHF.

This chain uses TRBV10-3 with TRBJ1-1; 8 nucleotides align to TRBD1. The germline gives CDR1 ENHRY, CDR2 SYGVKD. J was trimmed by 5 bases and V by 6 bases; bases with no gene match: 5. The CDR3 extends over 13 amino acids. CDR3 loop: CAIRGQGQTEAFF. In DNA form, the CDR3 reads TGTGCCATCAGAGGACAGGGTCAGACTGAAGCTTTCTTT.

In this sample, this clonotype turned up many times. The gene calls are TRBV20-1 and TRBJ2-5; possibly TRBD2 for D (6 bases). The CDR3 length is 11 residues. V was clipped by 6 bases and J by 5 bases, with 10 bases between them. Germline values: CDR1 DFQATT, CDR2 SNEGSKA (reference sequence). The CDR3 region is CSAGGWETQYF. The CDR3 nucleotides are TGCAGTGCGGGGGGTTGGGAGACCCAGTACTTC.

This clonotype was picked up many times. The gene calls are TRBV4-2 and TRBJ1-1, with 10 bases lining up with TRBD1. Germline values: CDR1 LGHNA, CDR2 YNFKEQ. This CDR3 region has 16 residues. The V and J ends lost 1 base and 0 bases, in that order; junction bases with no gene match: 2. The CDR3 reads CASSQGQGAMNTEAFF. DNA of the CDR3: TGTGCCAGCAGCCAAGGACAGGGGGCAATGAACACTGAAGCTTTCTTT.

This sequence joins TRBV7-9 and TRBJ2-5; 7 bases line up with TRBD1. After removal of 0 bases from V and 4 bases from J, the junction contained 2 bases not matched to a gene. The CDR3 is 14 residues long. Germline V lookup: CDR1 SEHNR, CDR2 FQNEAQ (reference sequence). CDR3 in DNA: TGTGCCAGCAGCTTAGCGACAGGGCGAGAGACCCAGTACTTC. Translation gives CASSLATGRETQYF.

V usage is TRBV14 and J usage is TRBJ2-5, with TRBD1 matching over 9 bases. J lost 4 bases, V lost 4 bases, and 10 bases had no gene match. Germline-derived CDR1 and CDR2 are SGHDN and FVKESK. The CDR3 totals 16 residues. CDR3 coding DNA: TGTGCCAGCAGCCGCTCCGGGACAGGGTATAGAGAGACCCAGTACTTC. The encoded protein is CASSRSGTGYRETQYF.

This chain links TRBV7-2 with TRBJ2-3; 8 bases match TRBD2. CDR1 is SGHTA and CDR2 is FQGNSA in the germline V gene. The CDR3 has 14 amino acids. Unmatched junction bases numbered 6, after V lost 8 bases and J lost 2 bases. The CDR3 reads CASGTGLATDTQYF. CDR3 sequence (DNA): TGTGCCAGCGGCACAGGACTAGCCACAGATACGCAGTATTTT.

This rearrangement joins TRBV12-3 or TRBV12-4 to TRBJ1-1; D uncertain. Trimming shortened V by 2 bases and J by 3 bases, and 10 bases separated the two germline ends. The CDR3 is made up of 14 amino acids. The CDR3 DNA is TGTGCCAGCAGTTTAAAGCCGCGGGACACTGAAGCTTTCTTT. It specifies CASSLKPRDTEAFF.

At least ten counts were recorded for this clonotype. The V and J genes are TRBV6-2 or TRBV6-3 and TRBJ1-2; 12 bases are a match to TRBD1. Looked up from germline, CDR1 is MNHEY and CDR2 is SVGEGT. This CDR3 has 17 amino acids. Trimming cost V 7 bases and J 4 bases; bases outside gene matches: 13. CDR3 bases: TGTGCCAGCACCCTGGGGACAGGGGGCGCGATGCTCTATGGCTACACCTTC. Protein sequence: CASTLGTGGAMLYGYTF.

V is TRBV9 and J is TRBJ1-5; 9 bases are shared with TRBD1. The V gene end was trimmed by 0 bases and the J gene end by 5 bases; junction bases not matched to a gene: 15. Germline V gene sequence: CDR1 SGDLS, CDR2 YYNGEE. This CDR3 has 19 residues. The CDR3 protein is CASSVGAGTGSPGDQPQHF. The CDR3, as DNA: TGTGCCAGCAGCGTAGGGGCGGGGACAGGGAGCCCGGGGGATCAGCCCCAGCATTTT.

In its sample, this clonotype was seen a few times. V is TRBV6-1 and J is TRBJ2-5; D is ambiguous. The CDR3 has 13 amino acids. The V and J ends lost 9 bases and 4 bases respectively, with 15 bases between them. Germline loops: CDR1 MNHNS, CDR2 SASEGT. CDR3: CASRGPHGETQYF. For the CDR3, the DNA is TGTGCCAGTCGAGGTCCTCACGGAGAGACCCAGTACTTC.

This clonotype was seen many times. The chain recombines TRBV7-2 with TRBJ2-7, with TRBD2 identical over 9 bases. Germline CDR1 reads SGHTA; CDR2 reads FQGNSA. The trim removed 4 bases at V and 6 bases at J, leaving 13 bases unmatched. The CDR3 sequence is 16 residues long. The CDR3 coding sequence is TGTGCCAGCAGCTCCGAATGGGGCGGGAGGGCCCCCGAGCAGTACTTC. It translates to CASSSEWGGRAPEQYF.

This clonotype has a count of ten or more. The J gene is TRBJ2-3, the V gene TRBV9; 14 positions match TRBD2. Germline CDR1 reads SGDLS; CDR2 reads YYNGEE. Unmatched junction bases numbered 11, after V lost 3 bases and J lost 5 bases. The CDR3 is made up of 18 amino acids. The CDR3 region is CASSAPLHGLAGGDTQYF. CDR3 nucleotides: TGTGCCAGCAGCGCACCACTCCACGGACTAGCGGGAGGAGATACGCAGTATTTT.

This clonotype was counted many times. The V and J genes are TRBV20-1 and TRBJ2-7, with a possible D match to TRBD2 (5 bases). The germline V and J ends were trimmed by 6 bases and 4 bases, with 16 bases remaining between them. CDR1 is DFQATT, CDR2 SNEGSKA, per germline (reference sequence). CDR3 length equals 13 residues. CDR3 DNA sequence: TGCAGTGCCGACGGTGCTAGCCCTTACGAGCAGTACTTC. Translation: CSADGASPYEQYF.

The sample holds many counts of this clonotype. The rearrangement links TRBV7-2 to TRBJ2-3; D gene unclear. Trimming removed 5 bases at V and 5 bases at J, with 8 bases between. This CDR3 region has 12 residues. Germline V gene data show CDR1 as SGHTA and CDR2 as FQGNSA. The CDR3 DNA reads TGTGCCAGCAGCCCTGGTAGAGATACGCAGTATTTT. Translated, it gives CASSPGRDTQYF.

This clonotype was seen repeatedly, ten times or more. This rearrangement joins TRBV27 to TRBJ2-2, with D tentatively TRBD2 (6 bases). Trimming left V 3 bases short and J 1 base short, with 12 bases between. The CDR3 totals 16 residues. Looked up from germline, CDR1 is MNHEY and CDR2 is SMNVEV (reference sequence). The CDR3 sequence: CASSFGSGGNTGELFF. Written as DNA, the CDR3 is TGTGCCAGCAGTTTTGGTAGCGGAGGGAACACCGGGGAGCTGTTTTTT.

This clonotype was counted a few times. J is TRBJ2-5 and V is TRBV7-9; either TRBD1 or TRBD2 may supply D (5 bases each). The ends were cut back, 6 bases at V and 1 base at J, with 9 bases in the middle. CDR3 size: 13 residues. Looked up from germline, CDR1 is SEHNR and CDR2 is FQNEAQ (reference sequence). CDR3 DNA: TGTGCCAGCAGGGGGACCCTCCAAGAGACCCAGTACTTC. Amino acids: CASRGTLQETQYF.

With regard to this clonotype: This likely reflects a read error, since a far larger clone is one base away. The chain couples TRBV3-1 to TRBJ2-7; D gene unclear. CDR3 length equals 11 residues. V dropped 5 bases and J dropped 3 bases, with 5 bases sitting between them. Germline CDR1 and CDR2: LGHDT and YNNKEL (reference sequence). Here the CDR3 DNA reads TGTGCCAGCAGCAAAAACTACGAGCAGTACTTC. Translating it yields CASSKNYEQYF.

This clonotype was seen only a few times. The chain recombines TRBV7-2 with TRBJ2-1; no clear D gene. The CDR3 extends over 13 amino acids. Trimming took off 5 bases at V and 6 bases at J, with 11 bases between the two ends. The V gene's germline CDR1 is SGHTA and CDR2 FQGNSA. This chain's CDR3 is CASSKTFGNEQFF. The CDR3 coding sequence is TGTGCCAGCAGCAAAACCTTTGGCAATGAGCAGTTCTTC.

The table lists this clonotype with a few counts. The V and J genes are TRBV6-2 or TRBV6-3 and TRBJ1-6; 10 bases are a match to TRBD1. V dropped 6 bases and J dropped 8; count of bases not matched to a gene: 4. The CDR3 has 14 residues. Germline V gene lookup returns CDR1 MNHEY and CDR2 SVGEGT. CDR3 sequence: CASRTGGLDSPLHF. The CDR3 nucleotides are TGTGCCAGCAGGACAGGGGGCTTGGATTCACCCCTCCACTTT.

As to this clonotype: With a much larger clone just one base away, this may be a read error. This chain links TRBV12-3 or TRBV12-4 with TRBJ2-1; 12 bases fit TRBD2. V shed 2 bases, J shed 5 bases, and the junction held 10 bases outside the gene matches. The CDR3 has 18 amino acids. The CDR3 loop reads CASSLPTSGSHPHNEQFF. The CDR3 DNA reads TGTGCCAGCAGTTTACCGACTAGCGGGAGTCACCCCCACAATGAGCAGTTCTTC.

This clonotype was detected ten times or more. The rearrangement joins TRBV7-2 to TRBJ1-2; TRBD1 matches 9 bases. This CDR3 contains 13 residues. The junction had 6 bases not matched to a gene; V was cut back by 5 bases and J by 8 bases. Germline CDR1 reads SGHTA; CDR2 reads FQGNSA. CDR3 in amino acids: CASSLGQGRGYTF. The CDR3 DNA is TGTGCCAGCAGCCTAGGACAGGGGAGGGGCTACACCTTC. The variable domain in full, with the rest retrieved from reference TRBV7-2 and TRBJ1-2, is GAGVSQSPSNKVTEKGKDVELRCDPISGHTALYWYRQSLGQGLEFLIYFQGNSAPDKSGLPSDRFSAERTGGSVSTLTIQRTQQEDSAVYLCASSLGQGRGYTFGSGTRLTVV.

This clonotype was recorded at least ten times. The V and J genes are TRBV12-3 or TRBV12-4 and TRBJ2-3, with D maybe TRBD1 (6 bases). The V and J ends lost 3 bases and 1 base respectively, with 11 bases between them. This CDR3 spans 15 amino acids. Written as DNA, the CDR3 is TGTGCCAGCAGTTTTGGGGGCGCAGGCACAGATACGCAGTATTTT. Amino acids: CASSFGGAGTDTQYF.

This clonotype came up many times. This sequence joins TRBV20-1 and TRBJ2-3; a possible D gene is TRBD2 (5 bases). There are 14 residues in the CDR3. CDR1 is DFQATT and CDR2 is SNEGSKA in the germline V gene (reference sequence). Trimming took off 0 bases at V and 2 bases at J, with 9 bases between the two ends. CDR3 DNA sequence: TGCAGTGCTAGAGATAACGGGGTCACAGATACGCAGTATTTT. It translates to CSARDNGVTDTQYF.